One sample yielded the 15 T cell receptor beta chains listed below, sequenced in a study of vaccination and CD4 T cells after COVID-19. The assay that was used to sequence DNA from cultured CD4+ T cells was the Oncomine TCR Beta short-read assay. TCRdb re-analysed the PCR reads in MiXCR, keeping a single row per CDR3 protein. The sample has approximately 19,000 distinct CDR3 sequences, around 52% seen once. The antigens of these receptors remain unknown. The treatment here: roughly 10-day PBMC culture with coronavirus spike peptide pools or control peptides (ViraFEST assay). The sequencing used CD4+ T cells from blood, cultured in vitro, collected before SARS-CoV-2 vaccination. The receptors come from a human donor who had recovered from COVID-19.

The chain is built from TRBV7-3 and TRBJ1-6; 7 bases are a match to TRBD1. Germline loops: CDR1 SGHTA, CDR2 FQGTGA. This CDR3 spans 15 amino acids. The V and J ends lost 1 base and 7 bases, in that order; junction bases with no gene match: 4. CDR3 DNA sequence: TGTGCCAGCAGCTTAAAGGGGGCTCGGAATTCACCCCTCCACTTT. Encoded protein: CASSLKGARNSPLHF.

The chain carries TRBV20-1 and TRBJ1-1, with D perhaps matching TRBD1 (6 bases). Germline CDR1 is DFQATT and CDR2 is SNEGSKA (reference sequence). The CDR3 length is 13 residues. The ends were cut back, 6 bases at V and 6 bases at J, with 17 bases in the middle. The CDR3 protein is CSAPQGVSAEAFF. In DNA form, the CDR3 reads TGCAGTGCCCCACAGGGTGTGTCGGCTGAAGCTTTCTTT.

The chain couples TRBV6-2 or TRBV6-3 to TRBJ1-2; a weak D match, TRBD1 (6 bases). The germline V gene has CDR1 MNHEY and CDR2 SVGEGT. This CDR3 is built from 11 residues. V gave up 2 bases and J gave up 8 bases, with 6 bases separating them. The CDR3 DNA is TGTGCCAGCAGTTACGGGGGCGGCTACACCTTC. It is translated as CASSYGGGYTF.

The rearrangement joins TRBV6-5 to TRBJ2-7, with a possible D match to TRBD1 (5 bases). CDR3 length equals 14 residues. The germline CDR1 and CDR2 sequences are MNHEY and SVGAGI. With 2 bases removed from V and 2 bases from J, the gap between germline ends came to 10 bases. CDR3: CASSYAGHPYEQYF. In DNA, the CDR3 is TGTGCCAGCAGTTACGCAGGGCACCCCTACGAGCAGTACTTC.

This clonotype was recorded a few times. This chain links TRBV2 with TRBJ1-5; possible D gene TRBD1, 5 bases. The CDR3 length is 12 residues. Trimming removed 1 base from V and 9 bases from J, with 7 bases in between. Germline CDR1 reads SNHLY; CDR2 reads FYNNEI. The CDR3 region is CASSEGGGPQHF. The CDR3 coding sequence is TGTGCCAGCAGTGAAGGGGGGGGGCCCCAGCATTTT.

This clonotype appeared once. V is TRBV19 and J is TRBJ2-5; D remains ambiguous. V was shortened by 2 bases and J by 4 bases, with 14 bases between the two germline ends. In germline, CDR1 is LNHDA, CDR2 SQIVND (reference sequence). This CDR3 region has 15 residues. CDR3 sequence: CASSIRFGSLETQYF. CDR3 DNA: TGTGCCAGTAGTATACGTTTCGGTAGTTTAGAGACCCAGTACTTC.

The rearrangement uses TRBV20-1 and TRBJ1-2; TRBD1 matches at 10 bases. CDR1 is DFQATT, CDR2 SNEGSKA, per germline (reference sequence). V lost 6 bases and J lost 8; bases outside the gene matches: 9. CDR3 length: 13 amino acids. The CDR3 reads CSAVPGQGSGYTF. The CDR3 nucleotides read TGCAGTGCCGTACCGGGACAGGGGTCCGGCTACACCTTC.

The V and J genes are TRBV20-1 and TRBJ2-3, with unresolved D. V lost 6 bases, J lost 7 bases, and 17 bases lay in between. CDR1 DFQATT and CDR2 SNEGSKA come from the germline V gene (reference sequence). The CDR3 is made up of 13 amino acids. The CDR3 sequence: CSAGPANFNTQYF. The CDR3 region has the DNA TGCAGTGCCGGACCCGCGAATTTTAATACGCAGTATTTT.

The chain carries TRBV6-2 or TRBV6-3 and TRBJ2-7, with D tentatively TRBD2 (5 bases). Germline CDR1 and CDR2: MNHEY and SVGEGT. Trimming took off 0 bases at V and 5 bases at J, with 8 bases between the two ends. The CDR3 runs 13 residues. CDR3 sequence reads: CASSYSNGNEQYF. The CDR3 DNA is TGTGCCAGCAGTTACTCGAACGGGAACGAGCAGTACTTC.

The rearrangement uses TRBV19 and TRBJ1-6; D perhaps matches TRBD1 (5 bases). The CDR3 is made up of 14 amino acids. The V end was cut by 4 bases, the J end by 3 bases, with 7 bases between. Per germline, CDR1 LNHDA and CDR2 SQIVND (reference sequence). CDR3 residues: CASSTGLYNSPLHF. CDR3 nucleotides: TGTGCCAGTAGTACAGGGCTCTATAATTCACCCCTCCACTTT. Using reference TRBV19 and TRBJ1-6 for the parts outside the CDR3, the full variable domain is DGGITQSPKYLFRKEGQNVTLSCEQNLNHDAMYWYRQDPGQGLRLIYYSQIVNDFQKGDIAEGYSVSREKKESFPLTVTSAQKNPTAFYLCASSTGLYNSPLHFGNGTRLTVT.

The chain combines TRBV7-2 with TRBJ1-1; the match to TRBD1 covers 9 bases. This CDR3 contains 14 residues. CDR1 and CDR2 (germline): SGHTA, FQGNSA. Unmatched junction bases numbered 9, after V lost 10 bases and J lost 3 bases. In nucleotides, the CDR3 is TGTGCCATCAGTGAACAGGGGGCCCACACTGAAGCTTTCTTT. Its protein product is CAISEQGAHTEAFF. Variable domain in full (rest from reference TRBV7-2 and TRBJ1-1): GAGVSQSPSNKVTEKGKDVELRCDPISGHTALYWYRQSLGQGLEFLIYFQGNSAPDKSGLPSDRFSAERTGGSVSTLTIQRTQQEDSAVYLCAISEQGAHTEAFFGQGTRLTVV.

This chain links TRBV20-1 with TRBJ2-3, with D possibly being TRBD2 (6 bases). Trimming left V 4 bases short and J 6 bases short, with 11 bases between. The length of the CDR3 is 12 residues. The germline V gene encodes CDR1 DFQATT and CDR2 SNEGSKA (reference sequence). The CDR3 region has the DNA TGCAGTGCTAACGCGGGGCCGGATACGCAGTATTTT. As protein: CSANAGPDTQYF.

This sequence joins TRBV6-5 and TRBJ1-2; TRBD1 aligns across 8 bases. This CDR3 has 15 amino acids. CDR1 is MNHEY and CDR2 is SVGAGI in the germline V gene. The J segment lost 4 bases and the V segment lost 2 bases, leaving 6 bases of the junction unmatched. The CDR3 DNA follows: TGTGCCAGCAGTTACCGAGGACAGGGAAGCTATGGCTACACCTTC. Its translation: CASSYRGQGSYGYTF.

This rearrangement joins TRBV6-2 or TRBV6-3 to TRBJ1-1; D is possibly TRBD1 (5 bases). The germline CDR1 and CDR2 sequences are MNHEY and SVGEGT. This CDR3 is 13 amino acids long. Trimming took off 2 bases at V and 11 bases at J, with 15 bases between the two ends. CDR3 residues: CASSYRPSGTAFF. The CDR3 coding sequence is TGTGCCAGCAGTTACCGGCCCTCCGGGACCGCTTTCTTT.

This sequence joins TRBV11-3 and TRBJ2-7; D perhaps matches TRBD2 (5 bases). The V end lost 3 bases, the J end lost 8 bases, and 11 bases lay between the germline ends. The CDR3 runs to 12 residues. Looked up from germline, CDR1 is SGHNT and CDR2 is YENEEA. CDR3 in amino acids: CASSFGGSQQYF. CDR3 nucleotide sequence: TGTGCCAGCAGCTTCGGAGGTTCGCAGCAGTACTTC.